Shown below are 5 T cell receptor beta chains from a single sample sequenced in a study of shared clonotypes between healthy human individuals. Cells designated naive CD8 were CD45RO-negative and were positively selected for CCR7, with terminally differentiated effector memory CD45RA+ cells excluded. Assay used: immunoSEQ multiplex PCR; TCRdb lists only in-frame clones, some missing. The sample has just over 2,000,000 clones; approximately 95% are singletons. Input material: naive CD8+ T cells sorted from blood. The origin of the receptors is a man younger than 30 in good health.

In regard to this clone: This CDR3 is also generated by other DNA sequences in the sample. CDR3 amino acids: CASSQGSGETQYF. CDR3 in DNA: TGCGCCAGCAGCCAAGGTTCAGGGGAGACCCAGTACTTC. The chain uses TRBV4-3 and TRBJ2-5; possibly TRBD1 for D (5 bases). Trimming took 1 base from V and 5 from J, leaving 8 bases between them. Germline CDR1 and CDR2: LGHNA and YSLEER. The CDR3 totals 13 residues.

The chain has TRBV9 and TRBJ2-3, with TRBD2 as a possible D gene (6 bases). The V end was cut by 1 base, the J end by 6 bases, with 15 bases between. The CDR3 sequence is 15 residues long. Per germline, CDR1 SGDLS and CDR2 YYNGEE. Here the CDR3 reads CASSVTLGSGDTQYF. The CDR3 DNA follows: TGTGCCAGCAGCGTAACCCTGGGGAGCGGGGATACGCAGTATTTT.

Here the CDR3 DNA reads TGTGCCAGCAGTGTGTGGGACCTTAATTCACCCCTCCACTTT. Protein sequence: CASSVWDLNSPLHF. The V call is TRBV6-1, the J call TRBJ1-6; D might be TRBD1 (5 bases). The V gene lost 4 bases and the J gene lost 6 bases, with 10 bases spanning the gap. Germline V gene sequence: CDR1 MNHNS, CDR2 SASEGT. The CDR3 spans 14 residues.

This rearrangement joins TRBV11-2 to TRBJ1-1; D not resolved. In germline, CDR1 is SGHAT, CDR2 FQNNGV. The CDR3 loop spans 13 amino acids. V gave up 1 base and J gave up 4 bases, with 7 bases separating them. CDR3 sequence (DNA): TGTGCCAGCAGCTTAGGGGCGCCCACTGAAGCTTTCTTT. This sequence encodes CASSLGAPTEAFF.

The rearrangement links TRBV13 to TRBJ2-7; TRBD2 aligns across 9 bases. There are 17 residues in the CDR3. With V trimmed by 5 bases and J by 6 bases, 17 bases remained unmatched. Germline V gene data show CDR1 as PRHDT and CDR2 as FYEKMQ (reference sequence). Here the CDR3 reads CASSPEAGGAGGSEQYF. CDR3 coding DNA: TGTGCCAGCAGCCCGGAGGCGGGGGGAGCGGGAGGAAGCGAGCAGTACTTC.